The 26 T cell receptor beta chains presented below share a single source sample, sequenced in a study of shared clonotypes between healthy human individuals. Sequencing used immunoSEQ multiplex PCR; TCRdb keeps in-frame clones, though not all of them. In the table there are 850,000 to 1,100,000 clones, approximately 80% of which are singletons. The specimen sequenced was memory CD4+ T cells from PBMCs. Subset noted: CD45RA-negative fraction. All receptors derive from a man in his late teens or twenties in good health. Some clones in this sample may be carry-over from other donors' samples.

The V and J genes are TRBV5-4 and TRBJ2-3; D gene unclear. Per germline, CDR1 SGHNT and CDR2 YYREEE (reference sequence). With 1 base removed from V and 5 bases from J, the gap between germline ends came to 11 bases. This CDR3 has 14 amino acids. The CDR3 bases are TGTGCCAGCAGCTTGACCTACCCTGGAGATACGCAGTATTTT. Its translation: CASSLTYPGDTQYF.

This clone appeared once. The chain joins TRBV30 to TRBJ1-3; 7 bases are shared with TRBD1. The ends lost 7 bases at V and 0 bases at J; junction bases unmatched: 9. The germline gives CDR1 GTSNPN, CDR2 SVGIG (reference sequence). The CDR3 loop spans 15 amino acids. DNA of the CDR3: TGTGCCTTCCTCAAGGGACAGTTCTCTGGAAACACCATATATTTT. Translation gives CAFLKGQFSGNTIYF.

The chain couples TRBV4-3 to TRBJ2-2, with a tentative D call TRBD2 (6 bases). This CDR3 contains 15 residues. V was cut by 1 base and J by 7 bases, with 13 bases left in between. Germline CDR1 and CDR2: LGHNA and YSLEER. The DNA for the CDR3 is TGCGCCAGCAGCCAAGGGGAGGAGAGGAGCGGGGAGCTGTTTTTT. It codes for CASSQGEERSGELFF.

This clone turned up a few times. The chain carries TRBV11-3 and TRBJ2-3; TRBD2 matches at 14 bases. The germline CDR1 and CDR2 sequences are SGHNT and YENEEA. The CDR3 runs 18 residues. The junction had 10 bases not matched to a gene; V was cut back by 5 bases and J by 3 bases. The CDR3 nucleotides read TGTGCCAGCAGCCCTCTCCCGGGACTAGCGGGAGTAACAGATACGCAGTATTTT. It specifies CASSPLPGLAGVTDTQYF.

This rearrangement joins TRBV28 to TRBJ1-3; possibly TRBD1 for D (5 bases). CDR1 and CDR2 from the germline V gene are MDHEN and SYDVKM. This CDR3 has 14 residues. V was shortened by 6 bases and J by 2 bases, with 11 bases between the two germline ends. This chain's CDR3 is CASRGGVAGNTIYF. The CDR3 coding sequence is TGTGCCAGCAGGGGGGGGGTCGCTGGAAACACCATATATTTT.

Here the CDR3 DNA reads TGTGCCAGCAGTGAAGCGTTGGTTAAAAACACTGAAGCTTTCTTT. Its translation is CASSEALVKNTEAFF. V and J are TRBV6-1 and TRBJ1-1; D gene unclear. The germline V gene encodes CDR1 MNHNS and CDR2 SASEGT. V lost 0 bases and J 2 bases, leaving 10 bases between the germline ends. This CDR3 comprises 15 residues.

This chain uses TRBV2 with TRBJ1-2; no clear D gene. The germline V gene has CDR1 SNHLY and CDR2 FYNNEI. The V end lost 6 bases, the J end lost 1 base, and 6 bases lay between the germline ends. The CDR3 extends over 12 amino acids. CDR3: CASRNHNYGYTF. The DNA for the CDR3 is TGTGCCAGCAGGAACCATAACTATGGCTACACCTTC.

In its sample, this clone was seen a few times. This chain uses TRBV28 with TRBJ1-1, with no clear D. This CDR3 has 14 amino acids. The germline CDR1 and CDR2 sequences are MDHEN and SYDVKM. V was cut by 5 bases and J by 4 bases, with 14 bases left in between. The CDR3 sequence is CASSPGGLSTEAFF. CDR3 coding DNA: TGTGCCAGCAGTCCCGGTGGGTTGAGCACTGAAGCTTTCTTT.

The chain uses TRBV7-2 and TRBJ1-1, with TRBD1 identical over 9 bases. The CDR3 length is 15 residues. V shed 1 base and J 4 bases; nucleotides not matched to a gene: 4. CDR1 is SGHTA and CDR2 is FQGNSA in the germline V gene. In nucleotides, the CDR3 is TGTGCCAGCAGCTTAGTGGGGACAGGGAGCACTGAAGCTTTCTTT. Protein sequence: CASSLVGTGSTEAFF.

The chain combines TRBV19 with TRBJ2-6; tentative D call: TRBD1 (6 bases). The CDR3 is 14 amino acids. V shed 9 bases and J shed 7 bases, with 16 bases lying between them. Per germline, CDR1 LNHDA and CDR2 SQIVND (reference sequence). CDR3 residues: CASRYRERANVLTF. CDR3 nucleotides: TGTGCCAGCAGATACAGGGAACGAGCCAACGTCCTGACTTTC.

The chain carries TRBV5-1 and TRBJ1-5; TRBD1 might be the D (5 bases). V shed 0 bases and J shed 7 bases, with 11 bases lying between them. The V gene's germline CDR1 is SGHRS and CDR2 YFSETQ. The CDR3 is made up of 14 amino acids. The CDR3 loop is CASSLDGGLQPQHF. Here the CDR3 DNA reads TGCGCCAGCAGCTTGGATGGGGGTTTACAGCCCCAGCATTTT.

This chain uses TRBV5-1 with TRBJ2-7; TRBD2 matches 9 bases. V trimming: 0 bases; J trimming: 5 bases; junction bases outside the gene matches: 3. Per germline, CDR1 SGHRS and CDR2 YFSETQ. The length of the CDR3 is 14 residues. CDR3 sequence reads: CASSLALAGDEQYF. CDR3 nucleotides: TGCGCCAGCAGCTTGGCACTAGCGGGCGACGAGCAGTACTTC.

The chain links TRBV7-9 to TRBJ1-4, with 10 positions matching TRBD1. Germline trimming cut 5 bases from V and 6 bases from J; bases unmatched to any gene: 3. Per germline, CDR1 SEHNR and CDR2 FQNEAQ (reference sequence). The CDR3 covers 14 residues. The CDR3 DNA reads as TGTGCCAGCAGCGTCGGGACAGGGGATGAAAAACTGTTTTTT. Its protein is CASSVGTGDEKLFF.

V usage is TRBV28 and J usage is TRBJ1-2; D uncertain. The CDR3 totals 13 residues. Germline CDR1 is MDHEN and CDR2 is SYDVKM. Trimming removed 6 bases at V and 8 bases at J, with 16 bases between. CDR3 amino acids: CASSLAQVHGYTF. The CDR3 nucleotides read TGTGCCAGCAGCCTAGCCCAGGTTCACGGCTACACCTTC.

V gene TRBV7-8 combines with J gene TRBJ2-5, with D possibly matching TRBD1 (6 bases). With 5 bases removed from V and 3 bases from J, the gap between germline ends came to 13 bases. The CDR3 runs 14 residues. The germline CDR1 and CDR2 sequences are SGHVS and FQNEAQ. The CDR3 here is CASSVGTMEETQYF. CDR3 DNA sequence: TGTGCCAGCAGCGTAGGGACAATGGAAGAGACCCAGTACTTC.

The chain links TRBV4-1 to TRBJ1-4; possibly TRBD1 for D (5 bases). The CDR3 consists of 15 residues. V was cut by 1 base and J by 7 bases, with 13 bases left in between. The germline CDR1 and CDR2 sequences are MGHRA and YSYEKL. The CDR3 bases are TGCGCCAGCAGCCAAGTGGGAAGGGGTGCTGAAAAACTGTTTTTT. Translating gives CASSQVGRGAEKLFF.

This clone was seen at least ten times. The V gene is TRBV30, the J gene TRBJ2-1; the match to TRBD2 covers 11 bases. CDR3 size: 15 residues. Per the germline V gene, CDR1 is GTSNPN and CDR2 is SVGIG (reference sequence). The CDR3 protein is CAVDWGLADSNEQFF. Written as DNA, the CDR3 is TGTGCTGTCGATTGGGGACTAGCGGATTCCAATGAGCAGTTCTTC.

This clone came up a few times. The rearrangement uses TRBV6-5 and TRBJ2-4; D may match TRBD1 or TRBD2 (6 bases each). With 7 bases removed from V and 8 bases from J, the gap between germline ends came to 15 bases. CDR3 length: 13 residues. Germline assignment: CDR1 MNHEY and CDR2 SVGAGI. The CDR3: CASKGGFNYIQYF. CDR3 nucleotides: TGTGCCAGCAAGGGGGGTTTCAATTACATTCAGTACTTC.

The chain has TRBV6-7 and TRBJ2-5, with a tentative D call TRBD2 (5 bases). TRBV6-7 is designated an ORF whose function remains uncertain. The CDR3 sequence is 15 residues long. The V and J ends lost 5 bases and 1 base respectively, with 14 bases between them. The CDR3 spells CASSKGPRVQETQYF. CDR3 coding DNA: TGTGCCAGCAGTAAAGGCCCGAGGGTCCAAGAGACCCAGTACTTC.

The chain uses TRBV11-3 and TRBJ1-5; no reliable D call. The CDR3 has 14 amino acids. Germline CDR1 and CDR2: SGHNT and YENEEA. Trimming removed 6 bases from V and 3 bases from J, with 12 bases in between. CDR3 region: CASRSTRHNQPQHF. CDR3 coding DNA: TGTGCCAGCAGATCGACAAGGCACAATCAGCCCCAGCATTTT. Using reference TRBV11-3 and TRBJ1-5 for the parts outside the CDR3, the full variable domain is EAGVVQSPRYKIIEKKQPVAFWCNPISGHNTLYWYLQNLGQGPELLIRYENEEAVDDSQLPKDRFSAERLKGVDSTLKIQPAELGDSAVYLCASRSTRHNQPQHFGDGTRLSIL.

The gene calls are TRBV5-4 and TRBJ1-1; 7 positions match TRBD1. The CDR3 is 17 residues long. Looked up from germline, CDR1 is SGHNT and CDR2 is YYREEE (reference sequence). Trimming cost V 3 bases and J 2 bases; bases outside gene matches: 13. CDR3 region: CASSYEIMDRLNTEAFF. Written as DNA, the CDR3 is TGTGCCAGCAGCTATGAAATTATGGACAGGCTTAACACTGAAGCTTTCTTT.

The chain employs TRBV28 and TRBJ1-3, with unresolved D. The germline V and J ends were trimmed by 5 bases and 0 bases, with 14 bases remaining between them. This CDR3 comprises 16 residues. Germline values: CDR1 MDHEN, CDR2 SYDVKM. The CDR3 DNA reads as TGTGCCAGCAGTCGCCCACGGGATGGCTCTGGAAACACCATATATTTT. Translating it yields CASSRPRDGSGNTIYF.

This chain joins TRBV2 and TRBJ2-5, with 7 bases lining up with TRBD1. J lost 4 bases, V lost 11 bases, and 10 bases had no gene match. CDR1 and CDR2 from the germline V gene are SNHLY and FYNNEI. The CDR3 length is 13 residues. In DNA, the CDR3 is TGTGCCGGGGACAGTTTTGGGGCAGAGACCCAGTACTTC. It encodes CAGDSFGAETQYF.

The chain links TRBV7-2 to TRBJ1-4; unclear D gene. The CDR3 has 16 residues. Per germline, CDR1 SGHTA and CDR2 FQGNSA. Deletions cut 2 bases from V and 2 bases from J, with 12 bases between. CDR3: CASSLLRGSTNEKLFF. CDR3 bases: TGTGCCAGCAGCTTACTAAGAGGGTCTACTAATGAAAAACTGTTTTTT.

For this clone: A much larger clone differs from this one at a single base, so this may be a read error. V gene TRBV11-2 combines with J gene TRBJ1-2, with TRBD1 identical over 7 bases. Germline assignment: CDR1 SGHAT and CDR2 FQNNGV. V trimming: 5 bases; J trimming: 4 bases; junction bases outside the gene matches: 4. The CDR3 extends over 13 amino acids. The CDR3 here is CASSPEGAYGYTF. As DNA, the CDR3 is TGTGCCAGCAGCCCCGAGGGGGCCTATGGCTACACCTTC.

V is TRBV7-7 and J is TRBJ2-5; D is possibly TRBD2 (6 bases). V gave up 9 bases and J gave up 4 bases, with 12 bases separating them. The CDR3 length is 12 residues. Per germline, CDR1 SSHAT and CDR2 FNYEAQ (reference sequence). The CDR3, as DNA: TGTGCCAGTGGGAGGCCGGCAGAGACCCAGTACTTC. Amino acid sequence: CASGRPAETQYF.